This entry describes one TCR beta chain. The antigen is unknown. This specimen belongs to a study of T cells in localized non-small cell lung cancer. The study's findings and limits: Detection in adjacent lung was observed for a median roughly 55 of the top 100 tumor clones.

Clones were read by immunoSEQ multiplex PCR, and TCRdb kept only the in-frame ones, dropping some. The profile shows roughly 24,000 clones, under 95% of them singletons. The CDR3 sequence is 16 residues long. The V gene is TRBV12-2, the J gene TRBJ2-1; the table gives TRBD2 as D, unverified against the DNA. TRBV12-2 is noted as a pseudogene. The receptor's source is an older female donor with stage II squamous cell lung carcinoma. This specimen consisted of peripheral blood, obtained before any cancer treatment. The CDR3 loop reads CASRWLGSGLYNEQFF. The CDR3 nucleotides are TGTGCAAGTCGCTGGCTTGGTAGCGGACTATACAATGAGCAGTTCTTC.